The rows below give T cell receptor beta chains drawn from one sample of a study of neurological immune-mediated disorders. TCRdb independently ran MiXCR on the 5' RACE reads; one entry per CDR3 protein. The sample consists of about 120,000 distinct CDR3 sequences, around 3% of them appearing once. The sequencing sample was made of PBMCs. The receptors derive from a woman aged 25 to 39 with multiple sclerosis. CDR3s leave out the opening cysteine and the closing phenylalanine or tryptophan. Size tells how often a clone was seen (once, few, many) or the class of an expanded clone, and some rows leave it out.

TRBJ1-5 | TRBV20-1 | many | SARQGGQPQH
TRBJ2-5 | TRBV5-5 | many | ASSQQGARVRVETQY
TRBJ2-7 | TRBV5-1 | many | ASSPTWDRGSYEQY
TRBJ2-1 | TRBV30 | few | ACQDSSSYNEQF
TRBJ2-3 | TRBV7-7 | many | ASSATSLDTQY
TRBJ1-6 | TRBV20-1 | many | SASGAGGASYNSPLH
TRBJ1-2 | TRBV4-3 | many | ASSQDRLSWDTEYGYT
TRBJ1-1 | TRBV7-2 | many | ASSLGVGPNTEAF
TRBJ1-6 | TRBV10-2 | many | ASRGTGISPLH
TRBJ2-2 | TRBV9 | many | ASSVDLTARNTGELF
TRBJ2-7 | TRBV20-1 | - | SARGESTQGLLYEQY
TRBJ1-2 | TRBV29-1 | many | SVEQGEGGYT
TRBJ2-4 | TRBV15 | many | ATSRDAGQLAKNIQY
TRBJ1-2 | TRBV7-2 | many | ASSRQGTGYT
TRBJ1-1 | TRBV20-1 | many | SAREGGPNTEAF
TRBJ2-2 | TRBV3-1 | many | ASRPYRKGGTGELF
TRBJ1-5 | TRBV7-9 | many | ASSLTGLEQGQPQH
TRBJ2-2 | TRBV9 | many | ASSVSVAGAGELF
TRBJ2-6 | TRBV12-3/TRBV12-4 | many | ASTTGTHSSGANVLT
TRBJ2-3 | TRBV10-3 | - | AISDGLAGSTDTQY
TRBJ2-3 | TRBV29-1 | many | SVSQGGQSTDTQY
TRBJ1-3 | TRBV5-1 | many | ASSSGVAGNTIY
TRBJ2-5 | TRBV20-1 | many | SAQGLAAQETQY
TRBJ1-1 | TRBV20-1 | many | SARALAGAGSEAF
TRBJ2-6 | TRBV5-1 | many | ASSRDRLSGANVLT
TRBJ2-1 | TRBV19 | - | ASRGDGYNEQF
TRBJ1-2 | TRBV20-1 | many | SARKFVTGYGYT
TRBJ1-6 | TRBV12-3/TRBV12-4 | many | ASRWTDFNSPLH
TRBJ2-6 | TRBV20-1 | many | SARDKDRVSGANVLT
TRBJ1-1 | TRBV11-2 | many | ASRNLVSFEAF
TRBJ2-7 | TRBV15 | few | ATSGTGVGYEQY
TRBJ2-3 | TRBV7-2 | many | ASSLRQGLGDTQY
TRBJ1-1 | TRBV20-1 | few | SARDRAGLTEAF
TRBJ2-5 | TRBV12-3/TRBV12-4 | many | ASSLISGETQY
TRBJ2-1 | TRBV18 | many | ASSPPLRLAGVRAYNEQF